Sequencing of this T cell receptor beta chain was carried out in a study of CD8 T cells in Susac syndrome. The CDR3 loop spans 16 amino acids. The germline V gene has CDR1 LGHDT and CDR2 YNNKEL (reference sequence). Trimming at V came to 0 bases and at J to 2 bases, leaving 4 bases not matched to a gene. The authors carried out high-throughput sequencing of TCR beta. They applied it to CD8+ and CD4+ T cells obtained from blood. The multiple sclerosis control group was made up of treatment-naive patients with stable or active relapsing-remitting disease. The CD8+ and CD4+ T cells were isolated magnetically using a negative isolation approach, whereas the TEMRA cells were enriched by FACS. The RNA input was about 0.5 to 1 ug, and it was reverse transcribed with random hexamers. The TCR beta CDR3 was amplified by immunoSEQ multiplex PCR across 54 Vbeta, 13 Jbeta. One entry per CDR3 protein results from TCRdb running MiXCR on the immunoSEQ multiplex PCR reads. The sample shows 150,000 or so distinct CDR3 sequences, approximately 96% of them seen only once.

The chain couples TRBV3-1 to TRBJ2-3; 8 positions agree with TRBD2. Sequencing was done on a sample of CD8+ T cells from PBMCs. The TCR comes from a human donor with multiple sclerosis. The CDR3 here is CASSQEAGGSTDTQYF. Written as DNA, the CDR3 is TGTGCCAGCAGCCAAGAGGCGGGGGGCTCCACAGATACGCAGTATTTT.